Listed below are T cell receptor beta chains from one sample, sequenced in a study of OX40 agonist ivuxolimab in advanced cancers. Method: immunoSEQ multiplex PCR; TCRdb's copy keeps in-frame clones and lacks some. Of about 40,000 clones in the sample, 88% were seen once. The sequences come from CD4+ or CD8+ T cells sorted from blood, collected in a trial of the OX40 agonist ivuxolimab. The receptor source for this set is an adult with an advanced solid tumor such as melanoma, head and neck, liver or kidney cancer. Each CDR3 is given with its conserved first and last residue. D genes are given only for firm matches. Not all rows give a size; the values are once, few, many and, for expanded clones, a class.

V	J	D	length	size	CDR3	DNA
TRBV7-9	TRBJ1-2	-	14	-	CASSLEGANYGYTF	TGTGCCAGCAGCTTAGAGGGTGCTAACTATGGCTACACCTTC
TRBV10-3	TRBJ2-1	TRBD2	15	-	CAISEGAGGHNEQFF	TGTGCCATCAGTGAGGGAGCGGGAGGGCATAATGAGCAGTTCTTC
TRBV11-2	TRBJ2-5	-	14	-	CASSYFAEGETQYF	TGTGCCAGCAGCTACTTCGCGGAGGGAGAGACCCAGTACTTC
TRBV5-4	TRBJ1-2	-	16	-	CASSTGTPSRDYGYTF	TGTGCCAGCAGCACCGGGACACCATCTAGGGACTATGGCTACACCTTC
TRBV15	TRBJ2-7	-	16	-	CATSSPSEGPPGEQYF	TGTGCCACCAGCAGTCCATCCGAGGGCCCTCCGGGAGAGCAGTACTTC
TRBV5-4	TRBJ1-3	TRBD1	17	-	CASSLVGQAISGNTIYF	TGTGCCAGCAGCTTGGTTGGACAGGCGATCTCTGGAAACACCATATATTTT
TRBV7-2	TRBJ2-7	-	12	-	CASSLGAWEQYF	TGTGCCAGCAGCTTGGGGGCGTGGGAGCAGTACTTC
TRBV7-7	TRBJ2-5	-	14	-	CASSLANRAETQYF	TGTGCTAGCAGCTTAGCTAACAGGGCAGAGACCCAGTACTTC
TRBV5-6	TRBJ2-1	-	15	-	CASSPGPLQGTRRFF	TGTGCCAGCAGCCCTGGCCCCCTTCAGGGCACCAGGAGGTTCTTC
TRBV30	TRBJ1-2	-	13	-	CAWSGRDNYGYTF	TGTGCCTGGAGTGGGCGAGATAACTATGGCTACACCTTC
TRBV25-1	TRBJ2-7	-	13	-	CASSDGNEHEQYF	TGTGCCAGCAGTGACGGTAATGAGCACGAGCAGTACTTC
TRBV7-9	TRBJ1-1	-	13	-	CASSLPAHSEAFF	TGTGCCAGCAGCTTACCCGCGCACTCTGAAGCTTTCTTT
TRBV11-2	TRBJ1-1	TRBD1	14	-	CASSLGTGITEAFF	TGTGCCAGCAGCTTAGGGACAGGGATCACTGAAGCTTTCTTT
TRBV11-2	TRBJ2-2	TRBD2	17	-	CASSLGWEGRRTGELFF	TGTGCCAGCAGCTTAGGATGGGAGGGACGAAGGACCGGGGAGCTGTTTTTT
TRBV12-5	TRBJ2-2	TRBD1	16	-	CASGFEDRVGTGELFF	TGTGCTAGTGGTTTTGAGGACAGGGTTGGCACCGGGGAGCTGTTTTTT
TRBV6-5	TRBJ1-2	-	13	-	CASSFQGSYGYTF	TGTGCCAGCAGTTTCCAGGGGTCCTATGGCTACACCTTC
TRBV5-4	TRBJ2-1	-	17	-	CASSLGSGTSTYNEQFF	TGTGCCAGCAGCTTGGGTTCCGGGACTTCAACCTACAATGAGCAGTTCTTC
TRBV29-1	TRBJ1-1	-	10	-	CSGGGTEAFF	TGCAGCGGTGGGGGCACTGAAGCTTTCTTT
TRBV6-4	TRBJ1-6	-	14	-	CASSDSNQGSPLHF	TGTGCCAGCAGTGACTCGAACCAGGGTTCACCCCTCCACTTT
TRBV13	TRBJ1-1	TRBD1	14	-	CASSPGQGSTEAFF	TGTGCCAGCAGCCCGGGACAGGGGAGCACTGAAGCTTTCTTT
TRBV6-6	TRBJ1-1	-	15	once	CASSYKLSGNREAFF	TGTGCCAGCAGTTACAAGTTATCGGGTAATAGGGAAGCTTTCTTT
TRBV11-3	TRBJ2-2	-	15	-	CASSSRTENTGELFF	TGTGCCAGCAGCTCCCGGACAGAAAACACCGGGGAGCTGTTTTTT
TRBV18	TRBJ2-5	-	11	-	CARPDHETQYF	TGTGCTCGCCCCGACCACGAGACCCAGTACTTC
TRBV19	TRBJ1-2	-	11	-	CASSIQHIYTF	TGTGCCAGTAGTATACAACACATCTACACCTTC
TRBV6-5	TRBJ1-1	-	15	-	CASSTSGSWNTEAFF	TGTGCCAGCAGTACATCAGGGAGTTGGAACACTGAAGCTTTCTTT
TRBV5-1	TRBJ2-7	TRBD1	14	-	CASKWTGEAYEQYF	TGCGCCAGCAAGTGGACAGGGGAAGCCTACGAGCAGTACTTC
TRBV6-1	TRBJ1-5	TRBD1	15	-	CASSLPPRGNQPQHF	TGTGCCAGCAGCCTCCCCCCCAGGGGGAATCAGCCCCAGCATTTT
TRBV4-1	TRBJ1-1	-	14	few	CASSQVTLNTEAFF	TGCGCCAGCAGCCAAGTGACCCTGAACACTGAAGCTTTCTTT
TRBV7-2	TRBJ2-2	TRBD2	15	-	CASSSLAGATGELFF	TGTGCCAGCAGCTCACTAGCGGGGGCCACCGGGGAGCTGTTTTTT
TRBV28	TRBJ2-5	-	14	-	CASSLGANQETQYF	TGTGCCAGCAGTTTAGGGGCCAACCAAGAGACCCAGTACTTC
TRBV11-2	TRBJ1-2	-	15	-	CASSLDTGPIDGYTF	TGTGCCAGCAGCTTAGATACAGGGCCCATTGATGGCTACACCTTC
TRBV6-6	TRBJ2-3	-	13	-	CASSAPPADTQYF	TGTGCCAGCAGTGCCCCTCCGGCAGATACGCAGTATTTT
TRBV5-4	TRBJ1-1	-	15	-	CASSEGTVIKSEAFF	TGTGCCAGCAGCGAAGGGACCGTTATTAAAAGTGAAGCTTTCTTT
TRBV29-1	TRBJ1-5	TRBD1	13	-	CSVGTGMHQPQHF	TGCAGCGTGGGGACAGGGATGCATCAGCCCCAGCATTTT
TRBV9	TRBJ2-2	-	16	-	CASSVEEGVLTGELFF	TGTGCCAGCAGCGTAGAGGAGGGAGTATTAACCGGGGAGCTGTTTTTT
TRBV7-9	TRBJ2-1	-	15	-	CASTLNRGSYNEQFF	TGTGCCAGCACCCTAAACCGGGGCTCCTACAATGAGCAGTTCTTC
TRBV27	TRBJ1-2	-	15	-	CASSLSVEKIYGYTF	TGTGCCAGCAGTTTATCGGTCGAGAAGATCTATGGCTACACCTTC
TRBV6-1	TRBJ2-7	-	14	-	CASTTSHSTYEQYF	TGTGCCAGCACCACGTCACACTCAACCTACGAGCAGTACTTC
TRBV4-1	TRBJ2-1	-	12	-	CASSQNYPEQFF	TGCGCCAGCAGCCAGAACTACCCAGAGCAGTTCTTC
TRBV30	TRBJ1-1	TRBD1	13	-	CAWSTGARAEAFF	TGTGCCTGGAGTACAGGGGCGAGGGCTGAAGCTTTCTTT
TRBV19	TRBJ2-7	-	12	-	CASSGPEPGQYF	TGTGCCAGTAGTGGTCCCGAACCCGGGCAGTACTTC
TRBV5-1	TRBJ1-5	-	13	-	CASSEGNNQPQHF	TGCGCCAGCAGCGAGGGGAACAATCAGCCCCAGCATTTT
TRBV29-1	TRBJ1-1	TRBD1	10	-	CSGGTGEAFF	TGCAGCGGCGGGACAGGAGAAGCTTTCTTT
TRBV5-8	TRBJ1-2	TRBD1	16	-	CASSLALGTGTYGYTF	TGTGCCAGCAGCTTGGCCTTGGGGACAGGGACCTATGGCTACACCTTC
TRBV14	TRBJ1-2	TRBD1	16	-	CASSQDYSGGHYGYTF	TGTGCCAGCAGCCAAGATTACTCAGGGGGTCACTATGGCTACACCTTC
TRBV7-8	TRBJ1-1	-	13	-	CASGEGGIPEAFF	TGTGCCAGTGGCGAGGGGGGGATCCCTGAAGCTTTCTTT
TRBV7-7	TRBJ1-1	-	8	-	CARGGAFF	TGTGCTAGAGGGGGGGCTTTCTTT
TRBV11-3	TRBJ2-7	TRBD1	15	-	CASSPGTGGFYEQYF	TGTGCCAGCAGCCCCGGGACAGGGGGATTCTACGAGCAGTACTTC
TRBV5-1	TRBJ2-1	-	15	-	CVCGLSPSSYNEQFF	TGCGTGTGCGGGCTTTCCCCGAGCTCCTACAATGAGCAGTTCTTC
TRBV11-2	TRBJ1-2	-	13	-	CASSLGVPYGYTF	TGTGCCAGCAGCCTAGGTGTCCCCTATGGCTACACCTTC